The sequence of this TCR beta chain was determined in a study of blood T cell repertoires in COVID-19. Here immunoSEQ multiplex PCR was the method, and the copy in TCRdb shows in-frame clones only, minus some. The sample has 150,000 to 200,000 clones; 80% to 90% are singletons. This CDR3 is built from 15 residues. Per the germline V gene, CDR1 is MNHNY and CDR2 is SVGAGI (reference sequence). V was shortened by 7 bases and J by 4 bases, with 19 bases between the two germline ends. J is TRBJ1-2 and V is TRBV6-6; D perhaps matches TRBD1 (5 bases). The sequence was obtained from a woman of 80 years or more with acute or convalescent COVID-19. The specimen was peripheral blood. CDR3 sequence reads: CASTHGGGAVYGYTF. The DNA of the CDR3 is TGTGCCAGCACCCACGGGGGGGGTGCCGTCTATGGCTACACCTTC.